The TCR beta chain described here comes from a study of T cells in Graves' hyperthyroidism and ophthalmopathy. Regions amplified from RNA transcripts were the TCR beta CDR3 regions. Carried out on the TCR CDR3, a first-round RT-PCR used the HTBI primer set. MiXCR, run by TCRdb on the multiplex PCR reads, gives a single entry per CDR3 protein. This sample has a few hundred thousand distinct CDR3 sequences, with more than 15% found just once. The sequencing sample was made of blood. This clonotype was sampled from a young woman with Graves' ophthalmopathy.

The CDR3 nucleotides read TGTGCCAGCAGTCCGCTGGAGGGGCTACTCTATGGCTACACCTTC. Protein sequence: CASSPLEGLLYGYTF. The chain joins TRBV2 to TRBJ1-2; possible D gene TRBD1, 5 bases. Per germline, CDR1 SNHLY and CDR2 FYNNEI. The CDR3 is 15 amino acids. Trimming cost V 5 bases and J 4 bases, with 17 bases left between them.